One and the same sample provided the 5 T cell receptor beta chains below, sequenced in a study of OX40 agonist ivuxolimab in advanced cancers. Clones were read by immunoSEQ multiplex PCR, and TCRdb kept only the in-frame ones, dropping some. Seen here are some 18,000 clones, more than 65% observed once, and the top ten hold around 15%. Sequencing was performed on CD4+ or CD8+ T cells sorted from blood, taken in a trial of the OX40 agonist ivuxolimab. The receptors here all came from an adult with an advanced solid tumor such as melanoma, head and neck, liver or kidney cancer.

Only a few counts were recorded for this clone. CDR3 sequence: CASSPYEGGIDEQYF. CDR3 DNA: TGTGCCAGCTCACCCTACGAGGGGGGAATCGACGAGCAGTACTTC. V is TRBV18 and J is TRBJ2-7; either TRBD1 or TRBD2 may supply D (6 bases each). The CDR3 runs to 15 residues. Germline values: CDR1 KGHSH, CDR2 LQKENI. Trimming took 3 bases from V and 5 from J, leaving 17 bases between them.

The J gene is TRBJ2-3, the V gene TRBV18; D possibly uses TRBD1 or TRBD2 (5 bases each). The V gene lost 2 bases and the J gene lost 4 bases, with 13 bases spanning the gap. The germline gives CDR1 KGHSH, CDR2 LQKENI. This CDR3 contains 15 residues. Here the CDR3 DNA reads TGTGCCAGCTCACCATACGGACGGGACCCAGATACGCAGTATTTT. It encodes CASSPYGRDPDTQYF.

This chain connects TRBV7-8 to TRBJ2-1; D gene unclear. Germline values: CDR1 SGHVS, CDR2 FQNEAQ. V dropped 5 bases and J dropped 4 bases, with 9 bases sitting between them. The CDR3 runs 13 residues. The CDR3, as DNA: TGTGCCAGCAGCCAAGGGTCATACAATGAGCAGTTCTTC. It codes for CASSQGSYNEQFF.

This clone was seen only once. The V and J genes are TRBV5-4 and TRBJ2-2; the match to TRBD2 covers 10 bases. The CDR3 is 18 residues long. J gave up 4 bases and V 0 bases, and 9 bases lay outside the gene matches. CDR1 and CDR2 (germline): SGHNT, YYREEE (reference sequence). CDR3 sequence: CASSLEVLAGVSTGELFF. CDR3 nucleotide sequence: TGTGCCAGCAGCTTGGAGGTTCTAGCGGGAGTTTCCACCGGGGAGCTGTTTTTT.

This chain's CDR3 is CASSWEAEQYF. DNA of the CDR3: TGCGCCAGCAGCTGGGAGGCCGAGCAGTACTTC. This rearrangement joins TRBV5-1 to TRBJ2-7, with D possibly matching TRBD2 (6 bases). This CDR3 contains 11 residues. V was shortened by 3 bases and J by 6 bases, with 7 bases between the two germline ends. Looked up from germline, CDR1 is SGHRS and CDR2 is YFSETQ. Full variable domain (outside the CDR3, taken from reference TRBV5-1 and TRBJ2-7): KAGVTQTPRYLIKTRGQQVTLSCSPISGHRSVSWYQQTPGQGLQFLFEYFSETQRNKGNFPGRFSGRQFSNSRSEMNVSTLELGDSALYLCASSWEAEQYFGPGTRLTVT.